These T cell receptor beta chains were read from a single sample in a study of CD8 T cells in Susac syndrome. TCRdb re-called the immunoSEQ multiplex PCR reads through MiXCR, storing one row per CDR3 protein. The sample lists a few hundred thousand distinct CDR3 sequences; approximately 81% were seen once. What was sequenced was CD8+ T cells from PBMCs. These receptors originate from a human donor with multiple sclerosis. Both conserved end residues are part of each CDR3. Each record gives: V gene, J gene, D gene, clone size, CDR3 DNA, CDR3 protein. A D gene is named only where the DNA matches it firmly. A row's size may be missing; if present it is once, few, many or a size class.

V: TRBV6-1; J: TRBJ2-7; D: TRBD2; size: -; DNA: TGTGCCAGCAGTGAATGGTCTAGCGGGATCGACGAGCAGTACTTC; CDR3: CASSEWSSGIDEQYF
V: TRBV5-4; J: TRBJ1-2; D: -; size: -; DNA: TGTGCCAGCAGCCCCCCGAGGGGTACAGCTGGCTACACCTTC; CDR3: CASSPPRGTAGYTF
V: TRBV12-3/TRBV12-4; J: TRBJ2-1; D: -; size: once; DNA: TGTGCCAGCAGTGCCTCCGCGGGACAAGATGAGCAGTTCTTC; CDR3: CASSASAGQDEQFF
V: TRBV28; J: TRBJ2-1; D: TRBD2; size: -; DNA: TGTGCCAGCAGTTTACTCTGGGCGGGAGCCAATGAGCAGTTCTTC; CDR3: CASSLLWAGANEQFF
V: TRBV27; J: TRBJ1-2; D: TRBD1; size: -; DNA: TGTGCCAGCAGTTTATCGAGGACAGGGGCCTATGGCTACACCTTC; CDR3: CASSLSRTGAYGYTF
V: TRBV7-9; J: TRBJ2-2; D: -; size: -; DNA: TGTGCCAGCAGCTTAGTTCAACAGTCAGGGACCGGGGAGCTGTTTTTT; CDR3: CASSLVQQSGTGELFF
V: TRBV28; J: TRBJ2-3; D: -; size: -; DNA: TGTGCCAGCAGTAGAGGGGAATCCCGCACAGATACGCAGTATTTT; CDR3: CASSRGESRTDTQYF
V: TRBV20-1; J: TRBJ1-5; D: -; size: -; DNA: TGCAGTGCTAGAGGGGCAGACTATAGCAATCAGCCCCAGCATTTT; CDR3: CSARGADYSNQPQHF
V: TRBV5-1; J: TRBJ2-7; D: -; size: -; DNA: TGCGCCAGCAGCACCGATTTGCGGAGCAACTACGAGCAGTACTTC; CDR3: CASSTDLRSNYEQYF
V: TRBV7-9; J: TRBJ2-7; D: -; size: few; DNA: TGTGCCAGCAGCTTTCCCCTCTCCTACGAGCAGTACTTC; CDR3: CASSFPLSYEQYF
V: TRBV19; J: TRBJ1-1; D: TRBD1; size: once; DNA: TGTGCCAGTAGTACTTTACAGGGGGCGATGGATGAAGCTTTCTTT; CDR3: CASSTLQGAMDEAFF
V: TRBV10-3; J: TRBJ2-5; D: TRBD2; size: -; DNA: TGTGCCACCTCTAGCGGCCAAGAGACCCAGTACTTC; CDR3: CATSSGQETQYF
V: TRBV13; J: TRBJ2-7; D: -; size: -; DNA: TGTGCCAGCAGTTTGACCGGGGGACCCTACGAGCAGTACTTC; CDR3: CASSLTGGPYEQYF
V: TRBV7-9; J: TRBJ2-5; D: -; size: -; DNA: TGTGCCAGCACCTCGAGGCCGGGGTACGGAGAGACCCGGTACTTC; CDR3: CASTSRPGYGETRYF
V: TRBV7-8; J: TRBJ2-1; D: -; size: -; DNA: TGTGCCAGCAGCTTGGCGGTTTACAATGAGCAGTTCTTC; CDR3: CASSLAVYNEQFF
V: TRBV29-1; J: TRBJ2-2; D: -; size: -; DNA: TGCAGCGTTGAGGGGCCAACAAGGGAGAACACCGGGGAGCTGTTTTTT; CDR3: CSVEGPTRENTGELFF
V: TRBV20-1; J: TRBJ1-5; D: -; size: -; DNA: TGCAGTGCTAGAGAAGAGAATCAGCCCCAGCATTTT; CDR3: CSAREENQPQHF
V: TRBV20-1; J: TRBJ2-7; D: -; size: -; DNA: TGCAGTGCGGGGGGCCTCTCCTACGAGCAGTACTTC; CDR3: CSAGGLSYEQYF
V: TRBV2; J: TRBJ1-1; D: -; size: once; DNA: TGTGCCAGCACCGACCGCTCCGGTGCTTTCTTT; CDR3: CASTDRSGAFF
V: TRBV10-3; J: TRBJ2-2; D: TRBD2; size: -; DNA: TGTGCCATCAGTGAGGGGACTAGCGGGAGAAACACCGGGGAGCTGTTTTTT; CDR3: CAISEGTSGRNTGELFF
V: TRBV27; J: TRBJ1-3; D: -; size: -; DNA: TGTGCCAGCAGTTTATCGGTCGGCGGCGGAAACACCATATATTTT; CDR3: CASSLSVGGGNTIYF
V: TRBV6-2/TRBV6-3; J: TRBJ2-5; D: -; size: -; DNA: TGTGCCAGCAGTTGGCTAGGAGAAGGGGCCTCGAAGACCCAGTACTTC; CDR3: CASSWLGEGASKTQYF
V: TRBV28; J: TRBJ1-6; D: -; size: -; DNA: TGTGCCAGCAGTTCTTGGGTTGGAACAGATAATAATTCACCCCTCCACTTT; CDR3: CASSSWVGTDNNSPLHF
V: TRBV7-9; J: TRBJ2-1; D: TRBD2; size: -; DNA: TGTGCCAGCAGCTTAGGGGCGGGAGTGTTGGATGAGCAGTTCTTC; CDR3: CASSLGAGVLDEQFF
V: TRBV4-2; J: TRBJ2-1; D: -; size: once; DNA: TGTGCCAGCAGCCAAGTAGAGGGCGGGGTTAACAATGAGCAGTTCTTC; CDR3: CASSQVEGGVNNEQFF
V: TRBV30; J: TRBJ2-7; D: -; size: few; DNA: TGTGCCTGGAGTGGCTACGAGCAGTACTTC; CDR3: CAWSGYEQYF
V: TRBV5-1; J: TRBJ2-3; D: -; size: few; DNA: TGCGCCAGCAGCCCGGAGATCACAGATACGCAGTATTTT; CDR3: CASSPEITDTQYF
V: TRBV12-3/TRBV12-4; J: TRBJ2-2; D: -; size: -; DNA: TGTGCCAGCAGCCGCGGGGGCGTGGAAGGCGGGGAGCTGTTTTTT; CDR3: CASSRGGVEGGELFF
V: TRBV10-2; J: TRBJ2-2; D: -; size: -; DNA: TGCGCCAGCGACGGCGAGGCCGGGGAGCTGTTTTTT; CDR3: CASDGEAGELFF
V: TRBV10-3; J: TRBJ2-7; D: -; size: -; DNA: TGTGCCATCAGTGACCAGCCCCTAGAGCAGTACTTC; CDR3: CAISDQPLEQYF
V: TRBV2; J: TRBJ2-7; D: TRBD2; size: -; DNA: TGTGCCAGCATGCTTCCTAGCGGGAGGGTTGGCCTGTACTTC; CDR3: CASMLPSGRVGLYF
V: TRBV7-9; J: TRBJ1-2; D: -; size: -; DNA: TGTGCCAGCAGCCACAGGTCTGACTATGGCTACACCTTC; CDR3: CASSHRSDYGYTF
V: TRBV12-5; J: TRBJ2-1; D: -; size: -; DNA: TGTGCTAGTGGTTCCCCCGGGTACAATGAGCAGTTCTTC; CDR3: CASGSPGYNEQFF
V: TRBV20-1; J: TRBJ2-7; D: -; size: -; DNA: TGCAGTGCTAGAGATTTTGAGCGGAGCACCTACGAGCAGTACTTC; CDR3: CSARDFERSTYEQYF
V: TRBV9; J: TRBJ1-2; D: -; size: -; DNA: TGTGCCAGCAGCGTAGGGACACTGCCTAACTATGGCTACACCTTC; CDR3: CASSVGTLPNYGYTF
V: TRBV27; J: TRBJ2-2; D: TRBD2; size: -; DNA: TGTGCCAGCAGCTACGGGGGGTCGGCGGGCGGGGAGCTGTTTTTT; CDR3: CASSYGGSAGGELFF
V: TRBV5-5; J: TRBJ2-7; D: -; size: few; DNA: TGTGCCAGCAGCTTGTGGGACGGCCCATACGAGCAGTACTTC; CDR3: CASSLWDGPYEQYF
V: TRBV20-1; J: TRBJ2-1; D: -; size: -; DNA: TGCAGTGCTAGCCCGCCACCGAGCTCCTACAATGAGCAGTTCTTC; CDR3: CSASPPPSSYNEQFF
V: TRBV2; J: TRBJ2-7; D: -; size: -; DNA: TGTGCCAGCTCCTTTTCCGAGGGGAGCTGCGAGCAGTACTTC; CDR3: CASSFSEGSCEQYF
V: TRBV4-1; J: TRBJ2-7; D: -; size: -; DNA: TGCGCCAGCAGCCAAGCGGGACTCCGCTACGAGCAGTACTTC; CDR3: CASSQAGLRYEQYF
V: TRBV7-9; J: TRBJ2-7; D: -; size: few; DNA: TGTGCCAGCAGCTTATGGTTTGGGGGGCGTCACGAGCAGTACTTC; CDR3: CASSLWFGGRHEQYF
V: TRBV2; J: TRBJ1-2; D: -; size: -; DNA: TGTGCCAGCAAGGACAGAGGGAGCTACACCTTC; CDR3: CASKDRGSYTF
V: TRBV20-1; J: TRBJ2-3; D: TRBD2; size: -; DNA: TGCAGTGCTAGCGTTCGGGCGGGAGGGCCGCATACGCAGTATTTT; CDR3: CSASVRAGGPHTQYF
V: TRBV5-1; J: TRBJ2-3; D: -; size: -; DNA: TGCGCCAGCAGCAAAAGACTGTCTAGCACAGATACGCAGTATTTT; CDR3: CASSKRLSSTDTQYF
V: TRBV27; J: TRBJ1-6; D: -; size: -; DNA: TGTGCCAGCAGTTTATCAGGGGCCCTTAATTCACCCCTCCACTTT; CDR3: CASSLSGALNSPLHF
V: TRBV2; J: TRBJ2-7; D: -; size: -; DNA: TGTGCCAGCAGCTCCTCTCACGAGCAGTACTTC; CDR3: CASSSSHEQYF
V: TRBV27; J: TRBJ1-5; D: -; size: -; DNA: TGTGCCAGCAGTTTATTGGGACGCGGCAATCAGCCCCAGCATTTT; CDR3: CASSLLGRGNQPQHF
V: TRBV10-3; J: TRBJ2-7; D: TRBD2; size: -; DNA: TGTGCCATCAGTGAGCCCCCCGGGGTAGCGGGCTATTCCTACGAGCAGTACTTC; CDR3: CAISEPPGVAGYSYEQYF
V: TRBV3-1; J: TRBJ2-1; D: TRBD2; size: -; DNA: TGTGCCAGCAGCCTTACTAGCGGGAGACATGAGCAGTTCTTC; CDR3: CASSLTSGRHEQFF
V: TRBV7-8; J: TRBJ2-3; D: -; size: -; DNA: TGTGCCAGCAGCGAAAAAAGCACAGATACGCAGTATTTT; CDR3: CASSEKSTDTQYF
V: TRBV27; J: TRBJ2-1; D: TRBD2; size: -; DNA: TGTGCCAGCAGTCCCCACGGGACTAGCCAGAGCTCCTACAATGAGCAGTTCTTC; CDR3: CASSPHGTSQSSYNEQFF
V: TRBV7-8; J: TRBJ2-1; D: TRBD2; size: -; DNA: TGTGCCAGCAGCACTTGGACTAGCGGGAGTGGAGGTGAGCAGTTCTTC; CDR3: CASSTWTSGSGGEQFF
V: TRBV11-2; J: TRBJ2-3; D: -; size: -; DNA: TGTGCCAGCAGCCGACCCCGTGGCTCCACAAAGACAGATACGCAGTATTTT; CDR3: CASSRPRGSTKTDTQYF
V: TRBV10-3; J: TRBJ2-3; D: -; size: -; DNA: TGTGCCATCAGTGAGTCGGCTAGCGCCACAGATACGCAGTATTTT; CDR3: CAISESASATDTQYF
V: TRBV5-1; J: TRBJ2-1; D: -; size: -; DNA: TGCGCCAGCAGCTTTGGGACGCACTACAATGAGCAGTTCTTC; CDR3: CASSFGTHYNEQFF